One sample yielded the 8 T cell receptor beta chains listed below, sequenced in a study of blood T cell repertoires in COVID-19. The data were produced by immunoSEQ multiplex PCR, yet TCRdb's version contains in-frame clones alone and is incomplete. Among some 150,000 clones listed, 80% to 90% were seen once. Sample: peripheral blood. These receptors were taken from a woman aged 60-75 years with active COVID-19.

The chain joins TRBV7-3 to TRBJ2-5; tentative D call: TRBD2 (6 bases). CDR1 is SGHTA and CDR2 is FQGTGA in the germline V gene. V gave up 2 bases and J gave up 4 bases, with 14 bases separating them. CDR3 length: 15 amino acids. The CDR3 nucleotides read TGTGCCAGCAGCTTATTCCGGGGGTCCGCAGAGACCCAGTACTTC. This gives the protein CASSLFRGSAETQYF.

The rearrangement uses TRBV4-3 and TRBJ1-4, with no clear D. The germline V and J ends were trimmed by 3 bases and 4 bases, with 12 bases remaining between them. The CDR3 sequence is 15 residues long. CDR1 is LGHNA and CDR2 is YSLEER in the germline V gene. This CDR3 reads CASSQARRGNEKLFF. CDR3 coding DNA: TGCGCCAGCAGCCAGGCTCGGCGGGGTAATGAAAAACTGTTTTTT.

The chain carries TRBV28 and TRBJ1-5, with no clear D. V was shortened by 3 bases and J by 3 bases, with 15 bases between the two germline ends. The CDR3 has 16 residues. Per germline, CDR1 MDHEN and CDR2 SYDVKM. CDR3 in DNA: TGTGCCAGCAGTTTGACCTACAGACCCTCCAATCAGCCCCAGCATTTT. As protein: CASSLTYRPSNQPQHF. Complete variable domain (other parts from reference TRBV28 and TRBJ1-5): DVKVTQSSRYLVKRTGEKVFLECVQDMDHENMFWYRQDPGLGLRLIYFSYDVKMKEKGDIPEGYSVSREKKERFSLILESASTNQTSMYLCASSLTYRPSNQPQHFGDGTRLSIL.

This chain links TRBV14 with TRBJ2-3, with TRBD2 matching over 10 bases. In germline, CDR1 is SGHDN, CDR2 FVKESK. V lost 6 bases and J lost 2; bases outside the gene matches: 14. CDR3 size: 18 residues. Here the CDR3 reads CASSPGSGRAGNTDTQYF. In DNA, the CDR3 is TGTGCCAGCAGTCCAGGCAGCGGGAGGGCCGGGAACACAGATACGCAGTATTTT.

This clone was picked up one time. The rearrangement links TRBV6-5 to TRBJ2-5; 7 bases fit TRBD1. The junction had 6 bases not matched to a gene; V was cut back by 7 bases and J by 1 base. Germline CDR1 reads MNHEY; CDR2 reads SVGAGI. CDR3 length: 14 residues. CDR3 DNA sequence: TGTGCCAGCACCCGGACAGGCAGCCAAGAGACCCAGTACTTC. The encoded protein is CASTRTGSQETQYF.

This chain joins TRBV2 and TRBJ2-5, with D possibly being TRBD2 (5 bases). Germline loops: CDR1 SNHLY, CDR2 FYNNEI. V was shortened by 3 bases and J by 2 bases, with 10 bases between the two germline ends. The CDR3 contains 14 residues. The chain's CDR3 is CASSESSAQETQYF. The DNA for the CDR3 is TGTGCCAGCAGTGAGAGTAGCGCACAAGAGACCCAGTACTTC.

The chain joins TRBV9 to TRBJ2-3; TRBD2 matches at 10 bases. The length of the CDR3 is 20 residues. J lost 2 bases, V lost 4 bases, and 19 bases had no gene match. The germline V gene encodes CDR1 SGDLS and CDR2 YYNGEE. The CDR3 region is CASSREEKLAGPINTDTQYF. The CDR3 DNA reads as TGTGCCAGCAGCCGAGAGGAAAAACTAGCGGGACCTATTAACACAGATACGCAGTATTTT.

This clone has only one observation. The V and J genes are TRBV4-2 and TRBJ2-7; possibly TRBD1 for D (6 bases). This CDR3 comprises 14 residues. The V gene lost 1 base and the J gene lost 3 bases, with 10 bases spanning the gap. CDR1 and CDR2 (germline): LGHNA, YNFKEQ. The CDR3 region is CASSQVNRDYEQYF. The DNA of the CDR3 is TGTGCCAGCAGCCAAGTTAACAGGGACTACGAGCAGTACTTC.